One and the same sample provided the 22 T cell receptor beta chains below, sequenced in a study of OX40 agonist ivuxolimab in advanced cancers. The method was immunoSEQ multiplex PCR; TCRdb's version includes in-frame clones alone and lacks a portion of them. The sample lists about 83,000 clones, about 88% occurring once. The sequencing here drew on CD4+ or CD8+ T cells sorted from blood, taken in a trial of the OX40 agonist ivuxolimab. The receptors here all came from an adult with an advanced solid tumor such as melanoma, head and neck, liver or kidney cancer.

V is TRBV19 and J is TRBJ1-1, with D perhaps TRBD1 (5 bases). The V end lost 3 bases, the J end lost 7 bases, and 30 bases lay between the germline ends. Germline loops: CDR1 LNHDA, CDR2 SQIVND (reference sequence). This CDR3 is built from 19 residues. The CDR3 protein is CASSIGRRQWGTQTLEAFF. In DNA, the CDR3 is TGTGCCAGTAGTATCGGGAGGAGACAGTGGGGGACTCAGACCCTTGAAGCTTTCTTT.

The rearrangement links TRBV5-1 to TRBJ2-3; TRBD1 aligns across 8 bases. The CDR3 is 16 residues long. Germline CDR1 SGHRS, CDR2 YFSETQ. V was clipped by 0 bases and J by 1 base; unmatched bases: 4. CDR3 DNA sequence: TGCGCCAGCAGCTTGGGGCCGGGACAGGGCACAGATACGCAGTATTTT. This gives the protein CASSLGPGQGTDTQYF.

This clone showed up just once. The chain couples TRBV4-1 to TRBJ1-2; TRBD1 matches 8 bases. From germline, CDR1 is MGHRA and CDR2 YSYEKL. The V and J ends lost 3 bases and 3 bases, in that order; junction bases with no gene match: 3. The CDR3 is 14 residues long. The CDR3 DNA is TGCGCCAGCAGCCAGGTGACAGGGGACTATGGCTACACCTTC. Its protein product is CASSQVTGDYGYTF.

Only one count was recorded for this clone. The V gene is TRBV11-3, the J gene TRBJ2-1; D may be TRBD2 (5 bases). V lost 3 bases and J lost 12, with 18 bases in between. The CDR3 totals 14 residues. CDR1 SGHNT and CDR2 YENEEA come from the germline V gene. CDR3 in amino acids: CASSFPRTLNGQFF. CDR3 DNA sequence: TGTGCCAGCAGCTTTCCCCGGACTCTTAACGGGCAGTTCTTC.

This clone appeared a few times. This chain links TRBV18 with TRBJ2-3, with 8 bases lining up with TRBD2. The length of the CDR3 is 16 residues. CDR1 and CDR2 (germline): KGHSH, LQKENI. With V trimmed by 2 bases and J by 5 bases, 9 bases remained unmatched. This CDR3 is CASSPSPGGHKDTQYF. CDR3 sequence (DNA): TGTGCCAGCTCACCATCACCGGGGGGGCATAAAGATACGCAGTATTTT.

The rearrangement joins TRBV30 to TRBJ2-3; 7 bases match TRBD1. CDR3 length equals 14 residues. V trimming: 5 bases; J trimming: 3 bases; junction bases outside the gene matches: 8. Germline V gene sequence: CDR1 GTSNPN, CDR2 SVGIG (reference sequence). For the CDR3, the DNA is TGTGCCTGGCGACAGGGAATCTCGACAGATACGCAGTATTTT. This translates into CAWRQGISTDTQYF.

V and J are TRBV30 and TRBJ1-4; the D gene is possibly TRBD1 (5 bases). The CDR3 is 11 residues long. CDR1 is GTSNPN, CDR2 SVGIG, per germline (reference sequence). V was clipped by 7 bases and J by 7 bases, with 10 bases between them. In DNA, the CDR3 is TGTGCCTTGACAGAGATTGAAAAACTGTTTTTT. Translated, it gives CALTEIEKLFF.

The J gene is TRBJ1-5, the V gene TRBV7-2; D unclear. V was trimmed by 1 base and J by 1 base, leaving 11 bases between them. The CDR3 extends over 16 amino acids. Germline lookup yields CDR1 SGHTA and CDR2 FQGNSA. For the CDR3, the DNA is TGTGCCAGCAGCTTAGAATCACTTAGAAGCAATCAGCCCCAGCATTTT. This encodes CASSLESLRSNQPQHF. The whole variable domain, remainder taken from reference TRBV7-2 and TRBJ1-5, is GAGVSQSPSNKVTEKGKDVELRCDPISGHTALYWYRQSLGQGLEFLIYFQGNSAPDKSGLPSDRFSAERTGGSVSTLTIQRTQQEDSAVYLCASSLESLRSNQPQHFGDGTRLSIL.

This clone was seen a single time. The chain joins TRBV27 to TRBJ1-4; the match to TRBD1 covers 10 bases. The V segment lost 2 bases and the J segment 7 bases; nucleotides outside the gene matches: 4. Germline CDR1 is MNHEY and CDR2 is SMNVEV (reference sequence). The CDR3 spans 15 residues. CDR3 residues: CASSLPGTGAEKLFF. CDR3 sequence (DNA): TGTGCCAGCAGTTTACCCGGGACAGGGGCTGAAAAACTGTTTTTT. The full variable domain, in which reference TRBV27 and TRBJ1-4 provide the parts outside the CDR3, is EAQVTQNPRYLITVTGKKLTVTCSQNMNHEYMSWYRQDPGLGLRQIYYSMNVEVTDKGDVPEGYKVSRKEKRNFPLILESPSPNQTSLYFCASSLPGTGAEKLFFGSGTQLSVL.

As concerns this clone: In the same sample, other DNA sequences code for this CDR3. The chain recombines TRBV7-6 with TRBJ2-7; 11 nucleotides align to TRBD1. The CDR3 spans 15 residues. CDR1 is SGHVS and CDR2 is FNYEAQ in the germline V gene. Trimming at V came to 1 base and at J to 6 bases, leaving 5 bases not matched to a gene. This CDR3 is CASSLGGQGAGEQYF. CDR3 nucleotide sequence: TGTGCCAGCAGCTTAGGAGGACAGGGGGCAGGCGAGCAGTACTTC.

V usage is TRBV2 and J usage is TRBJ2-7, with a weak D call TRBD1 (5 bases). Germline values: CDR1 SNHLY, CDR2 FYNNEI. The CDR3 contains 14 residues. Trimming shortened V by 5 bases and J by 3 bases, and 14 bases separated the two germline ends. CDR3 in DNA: TGTGCCAGCAGTTTGGACAAGGGGATCTACGAGCAGTACTTC. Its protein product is CASSLDKGIYEQYF.

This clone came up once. The CDR3 sequence is CASSLGGLSTDTQYF. The CDR3 DNA reads as TGTGCCAGCAGCTTAGGTGGACTTAGCACAGATACGCAGTATTTT. The chain is built from TRBV7-9 and TRBJ2-3; D may be TRBD2 (5 bases). With 1 base removed from V and 0 bases from J, the gap between germline ends came to 8 bases. CDR3 length equals 15 residues. Germline lookup yields CDR1 SEHNR and CDR2 FQNEAQ (reference sequence).

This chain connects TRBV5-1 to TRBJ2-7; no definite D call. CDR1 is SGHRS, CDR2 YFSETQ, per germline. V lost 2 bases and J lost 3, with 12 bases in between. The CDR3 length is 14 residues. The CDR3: CASSFGPPGYEQYF. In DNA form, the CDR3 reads TGCGCCAGCAGCTTTGGCCCCCCGGGCTACGAGCAGTACTTC.

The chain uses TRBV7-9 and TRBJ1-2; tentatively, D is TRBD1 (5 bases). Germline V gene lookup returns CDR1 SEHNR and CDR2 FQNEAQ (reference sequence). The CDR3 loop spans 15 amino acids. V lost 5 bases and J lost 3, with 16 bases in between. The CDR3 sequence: CASSPGRASDYGYTF. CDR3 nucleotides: TGTGCCAGCAGCCCAGGGCGGGCGTCGGACTATGGCTACACCTTC.

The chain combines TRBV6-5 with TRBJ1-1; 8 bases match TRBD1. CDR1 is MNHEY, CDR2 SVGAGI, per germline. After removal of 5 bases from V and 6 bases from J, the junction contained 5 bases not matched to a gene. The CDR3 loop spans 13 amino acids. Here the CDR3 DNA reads TGTGCCAGCAGTACAGGGGGTTTACCTGAAGCTTTCTTT. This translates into CASSTGGLPEAFF.

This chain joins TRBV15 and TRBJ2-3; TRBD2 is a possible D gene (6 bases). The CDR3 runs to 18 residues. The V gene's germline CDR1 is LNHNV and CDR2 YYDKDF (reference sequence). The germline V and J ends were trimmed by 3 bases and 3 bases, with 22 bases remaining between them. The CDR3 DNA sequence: TGTGCCACCAGCAGGGGGGTCCTCCCGGGGGAACCGACAGATACGCAGTATTTT. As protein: CATSRGVLPGEPTDTQYF.

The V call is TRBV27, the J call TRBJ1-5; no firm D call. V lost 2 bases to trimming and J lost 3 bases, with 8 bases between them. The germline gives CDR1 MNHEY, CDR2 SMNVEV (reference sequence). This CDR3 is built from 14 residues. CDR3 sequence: CASSLRQHNQPQHF. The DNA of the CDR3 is TGTGCCAGCAGTTTACGGCAGCACAATCAGCCCCAGCATTTT.

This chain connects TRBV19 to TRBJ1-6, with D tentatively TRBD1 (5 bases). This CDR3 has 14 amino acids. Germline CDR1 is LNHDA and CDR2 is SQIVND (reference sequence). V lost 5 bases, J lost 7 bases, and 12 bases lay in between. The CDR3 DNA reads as TGTGCCAGTAGTGCCGGGACCTCAAATTCACCCCTCCACTTT. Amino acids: CASSAGTSNSPLHF. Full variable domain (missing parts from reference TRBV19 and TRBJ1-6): DGGITQSPKYLFRKEGQNVTLSCEQNLNHDAMYWYRQDPGQGLRLIYYSQIVNDFQKGDIAEGYSVSREKKESFPLTVTSAQKNPTAFYLCASSAGTSNSPLHFGNGTRLTVT.

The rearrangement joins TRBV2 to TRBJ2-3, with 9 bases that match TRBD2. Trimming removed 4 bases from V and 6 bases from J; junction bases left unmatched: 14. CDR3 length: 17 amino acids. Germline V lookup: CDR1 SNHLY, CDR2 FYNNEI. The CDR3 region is CASSGLGGTSKSDTQYF. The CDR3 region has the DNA TGTGCCAGCAGTGGTCTCGGCGGGACTAGCAAATCGGATACGCAGTATTTT.

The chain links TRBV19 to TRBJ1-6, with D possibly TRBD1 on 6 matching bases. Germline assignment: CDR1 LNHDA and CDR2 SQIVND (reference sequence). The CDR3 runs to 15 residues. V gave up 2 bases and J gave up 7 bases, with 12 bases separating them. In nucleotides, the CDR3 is TGTGCCAGTAGTATAAACCAGGGGTCAAATTCACCCCTCCACTTT. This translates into CASSINQGSNSPLHF.

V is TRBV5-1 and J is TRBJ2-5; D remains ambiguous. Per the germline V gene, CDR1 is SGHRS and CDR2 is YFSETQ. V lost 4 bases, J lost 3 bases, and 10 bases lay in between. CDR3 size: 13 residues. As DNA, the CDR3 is TGCGCCAGCAGCGGACGATCTGAAGAGACCCAGTACTTC. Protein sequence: CASSGRSEETQYF.

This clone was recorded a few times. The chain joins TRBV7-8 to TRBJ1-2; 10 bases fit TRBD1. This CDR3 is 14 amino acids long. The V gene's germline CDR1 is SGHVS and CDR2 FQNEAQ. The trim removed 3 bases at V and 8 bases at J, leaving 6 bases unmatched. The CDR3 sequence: CASSLTGGTRGYTF. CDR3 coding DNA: TGTGCCAGCAGCTTGACAGGGGGCACAAGGGGCTACACCTTC.